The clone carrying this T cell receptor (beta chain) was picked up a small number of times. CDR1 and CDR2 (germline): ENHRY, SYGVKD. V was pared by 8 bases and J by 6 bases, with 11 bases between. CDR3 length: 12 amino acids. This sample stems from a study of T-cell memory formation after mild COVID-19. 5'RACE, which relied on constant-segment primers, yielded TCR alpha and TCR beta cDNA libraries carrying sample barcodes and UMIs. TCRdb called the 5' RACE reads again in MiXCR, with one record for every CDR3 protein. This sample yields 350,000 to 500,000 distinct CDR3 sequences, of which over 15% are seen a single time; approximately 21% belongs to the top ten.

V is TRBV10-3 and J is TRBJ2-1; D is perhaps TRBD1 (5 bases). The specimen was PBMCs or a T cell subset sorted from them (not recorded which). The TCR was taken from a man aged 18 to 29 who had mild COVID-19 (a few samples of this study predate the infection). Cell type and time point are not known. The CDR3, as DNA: TGTGCCATCCGCTCGGACACCAATGAGCAGTTCTTC. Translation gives CAIRSDTNEQFF.